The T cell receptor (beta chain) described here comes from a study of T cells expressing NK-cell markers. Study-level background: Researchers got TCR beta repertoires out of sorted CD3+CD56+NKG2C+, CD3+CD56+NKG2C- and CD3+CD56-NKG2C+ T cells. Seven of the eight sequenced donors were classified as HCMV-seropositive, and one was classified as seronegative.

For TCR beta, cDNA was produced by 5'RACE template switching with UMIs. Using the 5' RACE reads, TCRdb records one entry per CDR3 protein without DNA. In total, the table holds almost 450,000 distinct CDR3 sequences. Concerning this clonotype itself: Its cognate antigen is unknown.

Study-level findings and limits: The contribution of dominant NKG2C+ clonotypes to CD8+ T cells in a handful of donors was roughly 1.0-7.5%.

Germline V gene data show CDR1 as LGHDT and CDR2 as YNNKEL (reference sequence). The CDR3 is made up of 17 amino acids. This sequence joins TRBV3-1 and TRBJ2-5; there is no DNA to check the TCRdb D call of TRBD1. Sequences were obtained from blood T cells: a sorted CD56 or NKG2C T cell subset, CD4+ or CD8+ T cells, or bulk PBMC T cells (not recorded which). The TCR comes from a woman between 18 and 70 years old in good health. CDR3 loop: CASSQGLAGGTPETQYF.